These T cell receptor beta chains were read from a single sample in a study of response to subunit inactivated influenza vaccine. TCRdb re-called the RT-PCR reads through MiXCR, storing one row per CDR3 protein. The repertoire has approximately 500,000 distinct CDR3 sequences, 10% to 15% of them found once; the top ten carry around 14%. This sample comprised PBMCs from blood, obtained more than 35 days after vaccination. These receptors were obtained from a man aged 50 or older who received an inactivated influenza vaccine. Each CDR3 is given with its conserved first and last residue. The order of the fields is V gene, D gene, clone size, J gene, CDR3 protein, CDR3 DNA. D genes are given only for firm matches. Clone size is shown for a subset of rows, as once, few, many or a class of expanded clone.

TRBV2	-	few	TRBJ2-1	CASSDDGGSSYNEQFF	TGTGCCAGCAGTGACGATGGGGGGAGTTCCTACAATGAGCAGTTCTTC
TRBV2	-	-	TRBJ2-1	CASSPDWANEQFF	TGTGCCAGCAGCCCCGACTGGGCCAATGAGCAGTTCTTC
TRBV5-1	-	few	TRBJ2-7	CASSWGTPAYEQYF	TGCGCCAGCAGCTGGGGGACACCAGCCTACGAGCAGTACTTC
TRBV20-1	-	-	TRBJ2-3	CSARGGRRIDTQYF	TGCAGTGCTAGAGGGGGAAGACGTATTGATACGCAGTATTTT
TRBV5-5	-	few	TRBJ2-6	CASSRTTGANVLTF	TGTGCCAGCAGCCGGACAACTGGGGCCAACGTCCTGACTTTC
TRBV12-3/TRBV12-4	TRBD2	many	TRBJ2-7	CASSLGTSSYEQYF	TGTGCCAGCAGTTTAGGGACTAGCTCGTACGAGCAGTACTTC
TRBV6-2/TRBV6-3	-	-	TRBJ2-1	CASRGWNNEQFF	TGTGCCAGCAGGGGGTGGAACAATGAGCAGTTCTTC
TRBV10-2	TRBD1	once	TRBJ2-7	CASVGPSRDRGAYEQYF	TGCGCCAGCGTTGGACCGTCGCGGGACAGGGGGGCCTACGAGCAGTACTTC
TRBV20-1	-	few	TRBJ2-2	CSARDIQGLMAGELFF	TGCAGTGCTAGAGATATTCAGGGGTTGATGGCCGGGGAGCTGTTTTTT
TRBV7-9	TRBD1	few	TRBJ2-5	CASSLGDRQGKPETQYF	TGTGCCAGCAGCTTAGGCGACCGACAGGGGAAACCAGAGACCCAGTACTTC
TRBV7-2	-	-	TRBJ1-2	CASSIGVSGYGYTF	TGTGCCAGCAGCATAGGGGTGTCCGGCTATGGCTACACCTTC
TRBV4-3	TRBD1	-	TRBJ2-1	CASSQVDRDNEQFF	TGCGCCAGCAGCCAAGTGGACAGGGACAATGAGCAGTTCTTC
TRBV4-2	-	many	TRBJ2-1	CASSQGGAASYNEQFF	TGTGCCAGCAGCCAAGGGGGGGCAGCCTCCTACAATGAGCAGTTCTTC
TRBV20-1	TRBD2	few	TRBJ2-1	CSAQGTSGTNEQFF	TGCAGTGCTCAGGGGACTAGCGGGACGAATGAGCAGTTCTTC
TRBV11-1	TRBD2	once	TRBJ2-3	CASSLASGGARVTDTQYF	TGTGCCAGCAGCTTAGCTAGCGGGGGGGCTCGGGTCACAGATACGCAGTATTTT
TRBV14	TRBD1	many	TRBJ2-2	CASSQPPGGFNTGELFF	TGTGCCAGCAGCCAGCCGCCAGGGGGCTTCAACACCGGGGAGCTGTTTTTT
TRBV14	-	-	TRBJ2-2	CASSPRLASMDTGELFF	TGTGCCAGCAGCCCCCGTCTAGCGAGTATGGACACCGGGGAGCTGTTTTTT
TRBV20-1	-	few	TRBJ2-2	CSARDHPPSSGELFF	TGCAGTGCTAGAGATCACCCCCCGTCCAGCGGGGAGCTGTTTTTT
TRBV6-5	TRBD2	few	TRBJ2-7	CASSYSREGTSLYEQYF	TGTGCCAGCAGTTACTCGAGGGAAGGGACTAGCCTCTACGAGCAGTACTTC
TRBV6-5	TRBD1	-	TRBJ2-5	CASSYSKGQLLETQYF	TGTGCCAGCAGTTACTCGAAGGGACAGCTTTTGGAGACCCAGTACTTC
TRBV20-1	-	-	TRBJ2-5	CSARDLYQETQYF	TGCAGTGCTAGAGATTTGTACCAAGAGACCCAGTACTTC
TRBV5-1	-	few	TRBJ2-5	CASSLGPGGGQETQYF	TGCGCCAGCAGCTTAGGTCCCGGGGGCGGCCAAGAGACCCAGTACTTC
TRBV5-1	TRBD2	-	TRBJ2-3	CASSLAQRGSTDTQYF	TGCGCCAGCAGCTTGGCCCAGCGGGGGAGCACAGATACGCAGTATTTT
TRBV7-8	TRBD1	many	TRBJ2-1	CASSLVGDSLSYNEQFF	TGTGCCAGCAGCTTAGTAGGGGACAGCCTCTCCTACAATGAGCAGTTCTTC
TRBV6-2/TRBV6-3	TRBD2	-	TRBJ2-5	CASSYKREVETQYF	TGTGCCAGCAGTTACAAGCGGGAGGTTGAGACCCAGTACTTC
TRBV7-9	TRBD2	-	TRBJ2-1	CASSFKRDRSYNEQFF	TGTGCCAGCAGCTTCAAGCGGGATAGGTCCTACAATGAGCAGTTCTTC
TRBV20-1	-	many	TRBJ1-5	CSASGQPPAQHF	TGCAGTGCTAGTGGACAGCCTCCCGCCCAGCATTTT
TRBV6-5	-	-	TRBJ2-5	CASSYREGKETQYF	TGTGCCAGCAGTTACAGAGAGGGGAAAGAGACCCAGTACTTC
TRBV20-1	TRBD2	-	TRBJ2-7	CCAKGTSGLPAYEQYF	TGCTGTGCCAAAGGGACTAGCGGGCTGCCTGCCTACGAGCAGTACTTC
TRBV5-1	-	many	TRBJ2-2	CASSLGLYTGELFF	TGCGCCAGCAGCTTGGGTCTGTACACCGGGGAGCTGTTTTTT
TRBV12-3/TRBV12-4	-	few	TRBJ1-2	CASSLRTTRGTYGYTF	TGTGCCAGCAGTCTCAGAACGACACGGGGGACCTATGGCTACACCTTC
TRBV9	-	-	TRBJ2-2	CASSAVSPGELFF	TGTGCCAGCAGCGCCGTGAGCCCCGGGGAGCTGTTTTTT
TRBV4-3	-	many	TRBJ2-1	CASSRRNEQFF	TGCGCCAGCAGCCGCAGGAATGAGCAGTTCTTC
TRBV12-5	TRBD1	-	TRBJ2-1	CASGFTGGYEQFF	TGTGCTAGTGGTTTCACAGGGGGCTATGAGCAGTTCTTC
TRBV6-1	-	-	TRBJ2-7	CASRLSYSLLGEQYF	TGTGCCAGCAGGCTTAGTTATAGTCTGCTAGGCGAGCAGTACTTC
TRBV10-3	-	few	TRBJ1-1	CAIGWENTEAFF	TGTGCCATCGGGTGGGAGAACACTGAAGCTTTCTTT
TRBV20-1	TRBD2	-	TRBJ2-1	CSARVLAGVYEQFF	TGCAGTGCTAGAGTACTAGCGGGAGTTTATGAGCAGTTCTTC
TRBV4-3	-	many	TRBJ2-7	CASSQSRASSYEQYF	TGCGCCAGCAGCCAATCAAGGGCGAGCTCCTACGAGCAGTACTTC
TRBV12-3/TRBV12-4	-	-	TRBJ2-1	CASSTPVDEQFF	TGTGCCAGCAGTACTCCTGTGGATGAGCAGTTCTTC
TRBV10-3	-	few	TRBJ2-3	CAISPGTDTQYF	TGTGCCATCAGCCCAGGCACAGATACGCAGTATTTT
TRBV20-1	-	many	TRBJ2-1	CRGRRRQGTSQFF	TGCAGAGGCCGTCGTCGGCAGGGGACGTCACAGTTCTTC
TRBV20-1	TRBD2	many	TRBJ2-3	CSARGLAGVDTQYF	TGCAGTGCTAGAGGACTAGCGGGTGTAGATACGCAGTATTTT
TRBV27	-	once	TRBJ1-2	CASSLRPNYGYTF	TGTGCCAGCAGTTTAAGGCCCAACTATGGCTACACCTTC
TRBV5-1	-	-	TRBJ2-5	CASSLGWGSQETQYF	TGCGCCAGCAGCTTGGGATGGGGCTCCCAAGAGACCCAGTACTTC